These 17 T cell receptor beta chains were sequenced from one sample in a study of blood T cell repertoires in COVID-19. The protocol was immunoSEQ multiplex PCR, while the TCRdb copy is restricted to in-frame clones and leaves out a portion. The sample carries 160,000 or so clones, roughly 90% recorded once. The sequenced sample was peripheral blood. These receptors were collected from a man aged 55 to 69 with acute or convalescent COVID-19.

The CDR3 sequence: CASTDRVRPGELFF. As DNA, the CDR3 is TGCGCCAGCACAGACAGGGTCCGGCCCGGGGAGCTGTTTTTT. The chain employs TRBV5-1 and TRBJ2-2; 7 positions match TRBD1. Trimming removed 6 bases from V and 6 bases from J; junction bases left unmatched: 8. The CDR3 contains 14 residues. CDR1 and CDR2 (germline): SGHRS, YFSETQ.

About this clone: It is likely a read error: a sequence one base away is far more abundant. The chain combines TRBV3-1 (or the pseudogene TRBV3-2) with TRBJ2-2; TRBD2 aligns across 8 bases. Losses at the gene ends were 4 bases for V and 0 bases for J; bases not matched to a gene: 4. Germline assignment: CDR1 LGHDT and CDR2 YNNKEL (reference sequence). The CDR3 covers 16 residues. The CDR3 DNA follows: TGTGCCAGCAGCCCCCGGCGGGGGGCGAACACCGGGGAGCTGTTTTTT. It is translated as CASSPRRGANTGELFF.

This clone has more than one count but fewer than ten. V gene TRBV19 combines with J gene TRBJ1-5; 10 bases align to TRBD1. This CDR3 has 16 residues. Germline V lookup: CDR1 LNHDA, CDR2 SQIVND (reference sequence). The V segment lost 9 bases and the J segment 3 bases; nucleotides outside the gene matches: 11. The CDR3: CASKRGDRGINQPQHF. Written as DNA, the CDR3 is TGTGCCAGCAAGCGAGGGGACAGGGGTATCAATCAGCCCCAGCATTTT.

This clone was picked up one time. This chain links TRBV6-2 or TRBV6-3 with TRBJ1-2, with 7 bases fitting TRBD1. After removal of 2 bases from V and 5 bases from J, the junction contained 8 bases not matched to a gene. Germline lookup yields CDR1 MNHEY and CDR2 SVGEGT. The CDR3 has 15 residues. CDR3 DNA: TGTGCCAGCAGTTACCCCTCGGCAGGGGGATATGGCTACACCTTC. Amino acid sequence: CASSYPSAGGYGYTF.

CDR3 residues: CASSLQGTGNTEAFF. The CDR3 DNA reads TGTGCCAGCAGCTTACAGGGTACGGGGAACACTGAAGCTTTCTTT. J is TRBJ1-1 and V is TRBV7-2, with D maybe TRBD1 (5 bases). Deletions cut 2 bases from V and 1 base from J, with 11 bases between. Germline CDR1 is SGHTA and CDR2 is FQGNSA. The CDR3 extends over 15 amino acids.

The chain recombines TRBV9 with TRBJ1-3; unclear D gene. The CDR3 has 15 residues. Deletions cut 4 bases from V and 0 bases from J, with 11 bases between. The germline V gene encodes CDR1 SGDLS and CDR2 YYNGEE. The CDR3 is CASSPTADSGNTIYF. Here the CDR3 DNA reads TGTGCCAGCAGCCCTACAGCCGACTCTGGAAACACCATATATTTT.

The V call is TRBV19, the J call TRBJ1-2, with no clear D. Germline lookup yields CDR1 LNHDA and CDR2 SQIVND (reference sequence). The V end lost 7 bases, the J end lost 4 bases, and 16 bases lay between the germline ends. This CDR3 has 14 residues. This CDR3 is CASTPYTNVYGYTF. CDR3 in DNA: TGTGCCAGTACCCCGTACACAAATGTCTATGGCTACACCTTC.

The rearrangement links TRBV4-1 to TRBJ2-1; 9 bases line up with TRBD1. The CDR3 has 15 residues. With 4 bases clipped from V and 5 bases from J, the junction kept 6 bases outside the gene matches. Per the germline V gene, CDR1 is MGHRA and CDR2 is YSYEKL. CDR3: CASSPPGQGNNEQFF. The CDR3 DNA is TGCGCCAGCAGCCCACCTGGACAGGGGAACAATGAGCAGTTCTTC.

The genes are TRBV7-9 and TRBJ2-1, with 11 bases aligning to TRBD1. After removal of 5 bases from V and 8 bases from J, the junction contained 5 bases not matched to a gene. Germline V gene data show CDR1 as SEHNR and CDR2 as FQNEAQ (reference sequence). The CDR3 covers 14 residues. DNA of the CDR3: TGTGCCAGCAGCCGCGGGACAGGGGGAGATGAGCAGTTCTTC. This codes for CASSRGTGGDEQFF.

The chain employs TRBV6-5 and TRBJ2-3, with TRBD1 as a possible D gene (5 bases). This CDR3 comprises 13 residues. Trimming took off 6 bases at V and 2 bases at J, with 9 bases between the two ends. CDR1 and CDR2 (germline): MNHEY, SVGAGI. The CDR3 DNA sequence: TGTGCCAGCAGCCAGGGATTCACAGATACGCAGTATTTT. This sequence encodes CASSQGFTDTQYF.

The chain is built from TRBV5-1 and TRBJ2-3, with D possibly being TRBD2 (6 bases). In germline, CDR1 is SGHRS, CDR2 YFSETQ. V lost 1 base to trimming and J lost 2 bases, with 11 bases between them. This CDR3 has 15 amino acids. The CDR3 protein is CASSLTGGNTDTQYF. The CDR3 DNA follows: TGCGCCAGCAGCTTGACTGGGGGGAACACAGATACGCAGTATTTT.

The chain couples TRBV19 to TRBJ2-3, with D uncertain. Per the germline V gene, CDR1 is LNHDA and CDR2 is SQIVND (reference sequence). Trimming left V 2 bases short and J 6 bases short, with 15 bases between. The CDR3 is made up of 15 amino acids. The chain's CDR3 is CASSINRNGKDTQYF. The CDR3 nucleotides are TGTGCCAGTAGTATAAACAGAAACGGTAAGGATACGCAGTATTTT.

The rearrangement joins TRBV28 to TRBJ1-5; no reliable D call. This CDR3 spans 18 amino acids. Trimming cost V 3 bases and J 3 bases, with 21 bases left between them. Germline V gives CDR1 MDHEN, CDR2 SYDVKM. The CDR3 region has the DNA TGTGCCAGCAGTTTTCTGGGAGTCGAACCCTCTGTCAATCAGCCCCAGCATTTT. It codes for CASSFLGVEPSVNQPQHF.

V usage is TRBV3-1 (or the pseudogene TRBV3-2) and J usage is TRBJ2-1, with D perhaps matching TRBD1 (5 bases). CDR3 length: 14 amino acids. The V end was cut by 0 bases, the J end by 4 bases, with 7 bases between. From germline, CDR1 is LGHDT and CDR2 YNNKEL (reference sequence). This CDR3 is CASSQDDSYNEQFF. The CDR3 region has the DNA TGTGCCAGCAGCCAAGATGACAGTTACAATGAGCAGTTCTTC.

V gene TRBV7-3 combines with J gene TRBJ2-2; 7 bases fit TRBD1. Germline V gene sequence: CDR1 SGHTA, CDR2 FQGTGA. This CDR3 contains 18 residues. The ends lost 1 base at V and 4 bases at J; junction bases unmatched: 12. CDR3 bases: TGTGCCAGCAGCTTAAGTGGGATACCGGGACAGAGCACCGGGGAGCTGTTTTTT. As protein: CASSLSGIPGQSTGELFF.

A few counts support this clone. The chain employs TRBV21-1 and TRBJ1-1. TRBV21-1 is labeled a pseudogene. CDR3 length: 14 amino acids. In DNA, the CDR3 is TGTGCCAGCAGCAAAGGCCACTCCTGCACTGAAGCTTTCTTT. Protein sequence: CASSKGHSCTEAFF.

This chain uses TRBV2 with TRBJ1-6, with 10 bases fitting TRBD1. Per the germline V gene, CDR1 is SNHLY and CDR2 is FYNNEI. J lost 5 bases, V lost 5 bases, and 3 bases had no gene match. This CDR3 comprises 15 residues. In nucleotides, the CDR3 is TGTGCCAGCAGTCTCGACAGGGGGCATAATTCACCCCTCCACTTT. This sequence encodes CASSLDRGHNSPLHF.